The rows below give T cell receptor beta chains drawn from one sample of a study of read filtering for tumor transcriptome and immune sequencing. TCRdb re-derived calls from the reads in MiXCR, one entry per CDR3 protein. The top ten hold over 9.5% of the sample, which has more than 70,000 distinct CDR3 sequences, under 25% seen once. The sample was a population of CD138-negative cells sorted from bone marrow. The source of these receptors is a donor aged 40 or over with multiple myeloma. CDR3s include the opening cysteine and the closing phenylalanine or tryptophan. A D gene is named only where the DNA matches it firmly. Size values are once, few and many counts, or a class for expanded clones, and some rows have none.

D,J,size,V,DNA,CDR3
TRBD1,TRBJ2-5,many,TRBV2,TGTGCCAGCAGCTACAGGGGGTACCAAGAGACCCAGTACTTC,CASSYRGYQETQYF
NA,TRBJ2-1,NA,TRBV29-1,TGCAGCACGAACCGGGAAAACAGCAATGAGCAGTTCTTC,CSTNRENSNEQFF
NA,TRBJ2-7,many,TRBV2,TGTGCCAGCAGTGAAGTTCCGGGGGGCACCTACGAGCAGTACTTC,CASSEVPGGTYEQYF
TRBD2,TRBJ2-3,few,TRBV5-1,TGCGCCAGCAGCCTTAGCGGGGTTGGTTCAGATACGCAGTATTTT,CASSLSGVGSDTQYF
NA,TRBJ1-5,many,TRBV20-1,TGCAGTGCCAGACGCTCGGGGGATCAGCCCCAGCATTTT,CSARRSGDQPQHF
TRBD2,TRBJ2-3,few,TRBV5-6,TGTGCCAGCAGCCGCTCCCCTAGCGGGGGAAATACGCAGTATTTT,CASSRSPSGGNTQYF
NA,TRBJ1-4,many,TRBV7-9,TGTGCCAGTGAGACAGAAGAAAAACTGTTTTTT,CASETEEKLFF
NA,TRBJ1-1,NA,TRBV27,TGTGCCAGCAGGTCCTACACTGAAGCTTTCTTT,CASRSYTEAFF
NA,TRBJ1-2,many,TRBV5-1,TGCGCCAGCTCCATCGGGCAGGTTCCCGATGGCTACACCTTC,CASSIGQVPDGYTF
NA,TRBJ1-5,many,TRBV25-1,TGTGCCAGCACCGGGGGTGGTATCCATTTT,CASTGGGIHF
NA,TRBJ1-4,few,TRBV3-1,TGTGCCAGCAGCCAAGGACTCGACGAAAAACTGTTTTTT,CASSQGLDEKLFF
TRBD1,TRBJ2-7,many,TRBV5-1,TGCGCCAGCAGCTTGTCGGGGACAGGGACGCTTGAGCAGTACTTC,CASSLSGTGTLEQYF
NA,TRBJ2-3,few,TRBV12-3/TRBV12-4,TGTGCCAGCAGAAAAGGGGGTGCTAGCACAGATACGCAGTATTTT,CASRKGGASTDTQYF
NA,TRBJ2-7,many,TRBV20-1,TGCAGTGCTCCCCCACCGGGGACGGCGGCTCACTACGAGCAGTACTTC,CSAPPPGTAAHYEQYF
TRBD1,TRBJ2-4,many,TRBV5-1,TGCGCCAGCAGCAACGACAGGGGCGCCAAAAACATTCAGTACTTC,CASSNDRGAKNIQYF